The 13 T cell receptor beta chains presented below share a single source sample, sequenced in a study of blood T cell repertoires in COVID-19. Produced via immunoSEQ multiplex PCR; TCRdb's table is partial and in-frame only. Here the sample spans under 200,000 clones, around 83% being singletons. The sample was peripheral blood. These receptors came from a human donor in a cohort sampled during active COVID-19.

The rearrangement joins TRBV29-1 to TRBJ1-2; no reliable D call. Trimming pared 0 bases from V and 4 bases from J, leaving 12 bases between. Germline V gives CDR1 SQVTM, CDR2 ANQGSEA. The length of the CDR3 is 14 residues. The CDR3 nucleotides read TGCAGCGTTGAAGAATGGCAGTCGGGCTATGGCTACACCTTC. Translation gives CSVEEWQSGYGYTF. Based on the CDR3 plus reference TRBV29-1 and TRBJ1-2, the full variable domain is SAVISQKPSRDICQRGTSLTIQCQVDSQVTMMFWYRQQPGQSLTLIATANQGSEATYESGFVIDKFPISRPNLTFSTLTVSNMSPEDSSIYLCSVEEWQSGYGYTFGSGTRLTVV.

The chain uses TRBV7-9 and TRBJ2-7, with TRBD2 matching 9 bases. The J segment lost 0 bases and the V segment lost 6 bases, leaving 9 bases of the junction unmatched. This CDR3 contains 16 residues. The germline V gene encodes CDR1 SEHNR and CDR2 FQNEAQ (reference sequence). The CDR3 nucleotides read TGTGCCAGCAGTCCTCCGACTAGCGGCCTCTCCTACGAGCAGTACTTC. Encoded protein: CASSPPTSGLSYEQYF. Full variable domain (outside the CDR3, taken from reference TRBV7-9 and TRBJ2-7): DTGVSQNPRHKITKRGQNVTFRCDPISEHNRLYWYRQTLGQGPEFLTYFQNEAQLEKSRLLSDRFSAERPKGSFSTLEIQRTEQGDSAMYLCASSPPTSGLSYEQYFGPGTRLTVT.

V gene TRBV5-8 combines with J gene TRBJ2-7; unclear D gene. The CDR3 extends over 12 amino acids. The germline V and J ends were trimmed by 4 bases and 6 bases, with 11 bases remaining between them. Per germline, CDR1 SGHTS and CDR2 YDEGEE. The CDR3 region has the DNA TGTGCCAGCAGCGTCTCAGGCCGCGAGCAGTACTTC. This gives the protein CASSVSGREQYF. The variable domain in full, completed from reference TRBV5-8 and TRBJ2-7, reads EAGVTQSPTHLIKTRGQQATLRCSPISGHTSVYWYQQALGLGLQFLLWYDEGEERNRGNFPPRFSGRQFPNYSSELNVNALELEDSALYLCASSVSGREQYFGPGTRLTVT.

V usage is TRBV11-3 and J usage is TRBJ2-1; D is undetermined. The ends were cut back, 2 bases at V and 5 bases at J, with 7 bases in the middle. CDR1 and CDR2 from the germline V gene are SGHNT and YENEEA. The CDR3 consists of 13 residues. The CDR3: CASSLLVDNEQFF. The CDR3 DNA follows: TGTGCCAGCAGCTTACTAGTGGACAATGAGCAGTTCTTC. The full variable domain, in which reference TRBV11-3 and TRBJ2-1 provide the parts outside the CDR3, is EAGVVQSPRYKIIEKKQPVAFWCNPISGHNTLYWYLQNLGQGPELLIRYENEEAVDDSQLPKDRFSAERLKGVDSTLKIQPAELGDSAVYLCASSLLVDNEQFFGPGTRLTVL.

The chain joins TRBV10-2 to TRBJ2-5, with 8 bases lining up with TRBD2. The CDR3 is made up of 16 amino acids. Germline loops: CDR1 WSHSY, CDR2 SAAADI. Unmatched junction bases numbered 15, after V lost 8 bases and J lost 4 bases. In nucleotides, the CDR3 is TGCGCCAGCCGGAGTAGTAGCGGGGCAAGGGGAGAGACCCAGTACTTC. Translating gives CASRSSSGARGETQYF.

The J gene is TRBJ1-6, the V gene TRBV9; D perhaps matches TRBD1 (6 bases). The CDR3 is 13 residues long. Between the trimmed V and J ends, which lost 1 base and 13 bases, there was a span of 12 bases. Germline CDR1 SGDLS, CDR2 YYNGEE. CDR3 region: CASSVKFQGPLHF. CDR3 coding DNA: TGTGCCAGCAGCGTAAAGTTTCAGGGGCCCCTCCACTTT.

This sequence joins TRBV4-1 and TRBJ2-2; 7 positions match TRBD1. Per germline, CDR1 MGHRA and CDR2 YSYEKL. Trimming took 2 bases from V and 2 from J; bases not matched to a gene: 2. There are 15 residues in the CDR3. The DNA of the CDR3 is TGCGCCAGCAGCCAATGGACAGGAAACACCGGGGAGCTGTTTTTT. This codes for CASSQWTGNTGELFF.

V usage is TRBV12-5 and J usage is TRBJ1-1; 10 nucleotides agree with TRBD1. Trimming cost V 3 bases and J 2 bases; bases outside gene matches: 6. This CDR3 is 16 amino acids long. Germline loops: CDR1 LGHNT, CDR2 FRNRAP. The CDR3 spells CASGLGQGGSNTEAFF. CDR3 bases: TGTGCTAGTGGTTTAGGACAGGGGGGTTCCAACACTGAAGCTTTCTTT.

This clone showed up many times. This chain joins TRBV4-1 and TRBJ1-1; maybe TRBD1 (6 bases). The CDR3 has 14 residues. V lost 3 bases and J lost 1, with 9 bases in between. The V gene's germline CDR1 is MGHRA and CDR2 YSYEKL. The CDR3 nucleotides are TGCGCCAGCAGCCACCGGACAGAGAACACTGAAGCTTTCTTT. Translation: CASSHRTENTEAFF.

The count of this clone is one. V and J are TRBV5-1 and TRBJ1-6; no reliable D call. Trimming pared 2 bases from V and 7 bases from J, leaving 13 bases between. This CDR3 is 15 amino acids long. CDR1 is SGHRS, CDR2 YFSETQ, per germline. This CDR3 is CASSFSGRENSPLHF. CDR3 DNA: TGCGCCAGCAGCTTTTCTGGACGGGAGAATTCACCCCTCCACTTT. Together with reference TRBV5-1 and TRBJ1-6, the CDR3 gives the full variable domain: KAGVTQTPRYLIKTRGQQVTLSCSPISGHRSVSWYQQTPGQGLQFLFEYFSETQRNKGNFPGRFSGRQFSNSRSEMNVSTLELGDSALYLCASSFSGRENSPLHFGNGTRLTVT.

The rearrangement uses TRBV7-2 and TRBJ2-7; a possible D gene is TRBD1 (5 bases). The CDR3 contains 12 residues. Germline V lookup: CDR1 SGHTA, CDR2 FQGNSA. Between the trimmed V and J ends, which lost 6 bases and 6 bases, there was a span of 12 bases. CDR3 in amino acids: CASRGQGSEQYF. The CDR3 region has the DNA TGTGCCAGCAGGGGCCAGGGTAGCGAGCAGTACTTC.

DNA of the CDR3: TGTGCCAGCAGTTACAGCCGCGGGAGACTGAATAAGGAGCAGTTCTTC. It is translated as CASSYSRGRLNKEQFF. The V and J genes are TRBV6-2 or TRBV6-3 and TRBJ2-1; 7 bases are a match to TRBD2. This CDR3 spans 16 amino acids. J lost 10 bases, V lost 2 bases, and 14 bases had no gene match. Germline assignment: CDR1 MNHEY and CDR2 SVGEGT.

This clone was picked up one time. The chain combines TRBV3-1 (or the pseudogene TRBV3-2) with TRBJ2-4; perhaps TRBD2 as D (6 bases). Germline-derived CDR1 and CDR2 are LGHDT and YNNKEL (reference sequence). The V end was cut by 4 bases, the J end by 0 bases, with 19 bases between. The CDR3 consists of 18 residues. CDR3 amino acids: CASSPLVGGGPAKNIQYF. The CDR3, as DNA: TGTGCCAGCAGCCCCCTCGTGGGGGGAGGACCAGCCAAAAACATTCAGTACTTC.